One sample yielded the 32 T cell receptor beta chains listed below, sequenced in a study of T cell responses to AZD1222 COVID-19 vaccine. TCRdb's table, derived via immunoSEQ multiplex PCR, lists solely in-frame clones and lacks some. This table holds under 150,000 clones, 85% to 95% found once. The sequencing here drew on peripheral blood, taken 28 days after the second AZD1222 dose. The receptors derive from an adult who received the AZD1222 COVID-19 vaccine.

Only one count was recorded for this clone. For the CDR3, the DNA is TGTGCCACCAGTGATCCCCTGGGGGGGCTATCCCAAGAGACCCAGTACTTC. This sequence encodes CATSDPLGGLSQETQYF. The J gene is TRBJ2-5, the V gene TRBV24-1; D is possibly TRBD2 (7 bases). The CDR3 is 17 residues long. V was cut by 3 bases and J by 1 base, with 17 bases left in between. Germline V gene lookup returns CDR1 KGHDR and CDR2 SFDVKD.

This sequence joins TRBV2 and TRBJ1-6; TRBD1 aligns across 7 bases. Germline V gives CDR1 SNHLY, CDR2 FYNNEI. V lost 6 bases, J lost 7 bases, and 6 bases stayed unmatched. The CDR3 runs to 14 residues. Here the CDR3 DNA reads TGTGCCAGCAGATCCGGGACAGAAAATTCACCCCTCCACTTT. Translated, it gives CASRSGTENSPLHF.

The chain links TRBV28 to TRBJ1-2; 7 bases agree with TRBD1. The germline V gene encodes CDR1 MDHEN and CDR2 SYDVKM. The V and J ends lost 3 bases and 2 bases, in that order; junction bases with no gene match: 3. The CDR3 is 14 residues long. The CDR3 reads CASSFGGGNYGYTF. The DNA for the CDR3 is TGTGCCAGCAGTTTCGGAGGGGGCAACTATGGCTACACCTTC.

This clone showed up just once. The chain uses TRBV5-1 and TRBJ1-1; a possible D gene is TRBD1 (6 bases). The CDR3 loop spans 14 amino acids. The V end was cut by 4 bases, the J end by 2 bases, with 12 bases between. Germline loops: CDR1 SGHRS, CDR2 YFSETQ. CDR3 bases: TGCGCCAGCAGCGCAAGGACAGCTAACACTGAAGCTTTCTTT. Amino acids: CASSARTANTEAFF.

The V call is TRBV5-8, the J call TRBJ1-1; TRBD1 agrees at 8 bases. Per the germline V gene, CDR1 is SGHTS and CDR2 is YDEGEE. The CDR3 has 13 residues. J gave up 11 bases and V 3 bases, and 9 bases lay outside the gene matches. Here the CDR3 reads CASSSQKWTGAFF. CDR3 DNA sequence: TGTGCCAGCAGCTCGCAGAAGTGGACAGGGGCTTTCTTT.

This chain joins TRBV29-1 and TRBJ1-2, with no clear D. Germline V gene sequence: CDR1 SQVTM, CDR2 ANQGSEA. CDR3 length: 14 amino acids. The V gene lost 7 bases and the J gene lost 4 bases, with 19 bases spanning the gap. The CDR3 DNA follows: TGCAGCGGCCCTACCCCAGGTAGGTCCTATGGCTACACCTTC. Encoded protein: CSGPTPGRSYGYTF.

The chain carries TRBV2 and TRBJ1-1; no definite D call. Germline CDR1 SNHLY, CDR2 FYNNEI. The CDR3 totals 13 residues. Trimming cost V 4 bases and J 5 bases, with 11 bases left between them. CDR3 DNA sequence: TGTGCCAGCAGTGGGCCCGGAGGGACTGAAGCTTTCTTT. This encodes CASSGPGGTEAFF.

This clone was detected only once. The chain combines TRBV9 with TRBJ2-5; maybe TRBD1 (5 bases). The CDR3 is made up of 14 amino acids. V dropped 4 bases and J dropped 2 bases, with 12 bases sitting between them. The germline gives CDR1 SGDLS, CDR2 YYNGEE. CDR3 nucleotide sequence: TGTGCCAGCAGCTCGTCCAGGGCGCAAGAGACCCAGTACTTC. It translates to CASSSSRAQETQYF. Supplemented by reference TRBV9 and TRBJ2-5, the full variable domain reads DSGVTQTPKHLITATGQRVTLRCSPRSGDLSVYWYQQSLDQGLQFLIQYYNGEERAKGNILERFSAQQFPDLHSELNLSSLELGDSALYFCASSSSRAQETQYFGPGTRLLVL.

The chain links TRBV4-1 to TRBJ1-1, with D tentatively TRBD1 (5 bases). The germline V gene has CDR1 MGHRA and CDR2 YSYEKL. This CDR3 comprises 14 residues. V was pared by 5 bases and J by 2 bases, with 12 bases between. The DNA of the CDR3 is TGCGCCAGCAGCTACGGCCAGGGAAACACTGAAGCTTTCTTT. As protein: CASSYGQGNTEAFF.

In its sample, this clone was seen once. This chain uses TRBV3-1 (or the pseudogene TRBV3-2) with TRBJ1-1; tentative D call: TRBD1 (5 bases). The germline V gene has CDR1 LGHDT and CDR2 YNNKEL (reference sequence). The V end lost 6 bases, the J end lost 0 bases, and 11 bases lay between the germline ends. This CDR3 is 14 amino acids long. CDR3 sequence: CASSLGVMNTEAFF. CDR3 DNA: TGTGCCAGCAGTCTGGGGGTAATGAACACTGAAGCTTTCTTT.

This sequence joins TRBV3-1 (or the pseudogene TRBV3-2) and TRBJ1-6; TRBD1 might be the D (6 bases). CDR3 length equals 16 residues. Per germline, CDR1 LGHDT and CDR2 YNNKEL (reference sequence). Between the trimmed V and J ends, which lost 1 base and 3 bases, there was a span of 10 bases. The CDR3 sequence is CASSQGQVFYNSPLHF. CDR3 in DNA: TGTGCCAGCAGCCAAGGACAGGTGTTCTATAATTCACCCCTCCACTTT.

The chain uses TRBV4-1 and TRBJ2-1, with D perhaps matching TRBD1 or TRBD2 (5 bases each). CDR1 and CDR2 from the germline V gene are MGHRA and YSYEKL. The CDR3 runs to 14 residues. The V gene lost 0 bases and the J gene lost 9 bases, with 12 bases spanning the gap. For the CDR3, the DNA is TGCGCCAGCAGCCAAGATTGGGGGAAAAGTGAGCAGTTCTTC. It encodes CASSQDWGKSEQFF.

The CDR3 nucleotides are TGTGCCAGTAGCCCCACCACAGATACGCAGTATTTT. It specifies CASSPTTDTQYF. The chain links TRBV19 to TRBJ2-3; D call uncertain. The CDR3 spans 12 residues. The germline V gene encodes CDR1 LNHDA and CDR2 SQIVND (reference sequence). The V end was cut by 6 bases, the J end by 2 bases, with 6 bases between.

The rearrangement joins TRBV2 to TRBJ2-1; 10 bases are a match to TRBD1. From germline, CDR1 is SNHLY and CDR2 FYNNEI. V was pared by 6 bases and J by 4 bases, with 6 bases of the junction left unmatched. This CDR3 has 15 amino acids. CDR3 sequence reads: CASRGQGLGYNEQFF. The CDR3 coding sequence is TGTGCCAGCAGGGGACAGGGGTTAGGGTACAATGAGCAGTTCTTC.

The chain is built from TRBV9 and TRBJ1-2; 8 bases line up with TRBD1. Germline CDR1 reads SGDLS; CDR2 reads YYNGEE. With 3 bases clipped from V and 6 bases from J, the junction kept 16 bases outside the gene matches. The CDR3 is 17 residues long. CDR3 in DNA: TGTGCCAGCAGCGCAACGAGCCGGGACAGGTTAAGAGATGGCTACACCTTC. Its translation: CASSATSRDRLRDGYTF.

In this sample, this clone turned up once. The J gene is TRBJ1-1, the V gene TRBV19; D is ambiguous. Germline assignment: CDR1 LNHDA and CDR2 SQIVND (reference sequence). This CDR3 is built from 15 residues. The V end lost 3 bases, the J end lost 1 base, and 12 bases lay between the germline ends. CDR3 nucleotides: TGTGCCAGTAGTATTGTCTTAAGGTGGAACACTGAAGCTTTCTTT. Translation gives CASSIVLRWNTEAFF.

Worth noting for this clone: This same CDR3 is encoded by further DNA sequences in the sample. The chain recombines TRBV6-5 with TRBJ2-1, with D maybe TRBD2 (5 bases). Per the germline V gene, CDR1 is MNHEY and CDR2 is SVGAGI. The CDR3 has 12 amino acids. Trimming took off 4 bases at V and 7 bases at J, with 8 bases between the two ends. This CDR3 is CASSWERNEQFF. The DNA for the CDR3 is TGTGCCAGCAGTTGGGAGAGGAATGAGCAGTTCTTC.

The CDR3 reads CASSVRLAGGWNEQFF. For the CDR3, the DNA is TGTGCCAGTAGTGTGCGACTAGCGGGGGGGTGGAATGAGCAGTTCTTC. The V and J genes are TRBV19 and TRBJ2-1, with 14 bases lining up with TRBD2. The ends lost 5 bases at V and 7 bases at J; junction bases unmatched: 7. Germline assignment: CDR1 LNHDA and CDR2 SQIVND (reference sequence). This CDR3 contains 16 residues.

V usage is TRBV15 and J usage is TRBJ1-1, with no clear D. CDR1 LNHNV and CDR2 YYDKDF come from the germline V gene (reference sequence). V was pared by 1 base and J by 6 bases, with 12 bases between. The CDR3 consists of 14 residues. The CDR3 DNA is TGTGCCACCAGCAGAGCCCATAAGGTTCCTGAAGCTTTCTTT. Translated: CATSRAHKVPEAFF. Looking up the rest from reference TRBV15 and TRBJ1-1 gives the full variable domain: DAMVIQNPRYQVTQFGKPVTLSCSQTLNHNVMYWYQQKSSQAPKLLFHYYDKDFNNEADTPDNFQSRRPNTSFCFLDIRSPGLGDTAMYLCATSRAHKVPEAFFGQGTRLTVV.

V usage is TRBV7-2 and J usage is TRBJ1-2, with D uncertain. The CDR3 extends over 13 amino acids. V was shortened by 3 bases and J by 5 bases, with 10 bases between the two germline ends. CDR1 is SGHTA and CDR2 is FQGNSA in the germline V gene. The CDR3 DNA sequence: TGTGCCAGCAGCTTGGACGGCCTATATGGCTACACCTTC. Amino acid sequence: CASSLDGLYGYTF.

This sequence joins TRBV6-1 and TRBJ1-5; D is undetermined. The length of the CDR3 is 16 residues. The V end was cut by 1 base, the J end by 3 bases, with 13 bases between. Germline CDR1 is MNHNS and CDR2 is SASEGT. The CDR3, as DNA: TGTGCCAGCAGTGAAGTCTTCTGGTCAGACAATCAGCCCCAGCATTTT. As protein: CASSEVFWSDNQPQHF.

V and J are TRBV20-1 and TRBJ1-1; D call uncertain. CDR1 is DFQATT, CDR2 SNEGSKA, per germline (reference sequence). This CDR3 contains 11 residues. V lost 6 bases and J lost 3, with 8 bases in between. CDR3: CSARPDTEAFF. The DNA of the CDR3 is TGCAGTGCCCGTCCCGACACTGAAGCTTTCTTT.

The chain links TRBV2 to TRBJ2-7, with TRBD1 matching 10 bases. Losses at the gene ends were 6 bases for V and 7 bases for J; bases not matched to a gene: 12. The CDR3 length is 15 residues. Germline assignment: CDR1 SNHLY and CDR2 FYNNEI. The CDR3 loop reads CASSPRGDRGDEQYF. The CDR3 nucleotides are TGTGCCAGCAGCCCCCGGGGGGACAGGGGTGATGAGCAGTACTTC.

The sample holds one count of this clone. The chain combines TRBV18 with TRBJ1-1; perhaps TRBD1 as D (6 bases). Germline CDR1 reads KGHSH; CDR2 reads LQKENI. Trimming stripped 3 bases from V and 4 bases from J, with 18 bases between. This CDR3 region has 16 residues. DNA for the CDR3: TGTGCCAGCTCACCCCTCCGGGGGGGCTTACTCACTGAAGCTTTCTTT. It encodes CASSPLRGGLLTEAFF.

In its sample, this clone was seen once. This chain links TRBV30 with TRBJ1-4; D is ambiguous. There are 15 residues in the CDR3. The V and J ends lost 0 bases and 7 bases respectively, with 15 bases between them. Germline lookup yields CDR1 GTSNPN and CDR2 SVGIG (reference sequence). The CDR3 sequence is CAWSVGVAETEKLFF. CDR3 in DNA: TGTGCCTGGAGTGTAGGTGTAGCAGAAACTGAAAAACTGTTTTTT. The complete variable domain, with remaining parts taken from reference TRBV30 and TRBJ1-4, reads SQTIHQWPATLVQPVGSPLSLECTVEGTSNPNLYWYRQAAGRGLQLLFYSVGIGQISSEVPQNLSASRPQDRQFILSSKKLLLSDSGFYLCAWSVGVAETEKLFFGSGTQLSVL.

Note on this clone: The junction differs from germline at one of its ends, possibly a read error. V gene TRBV18 combines with J gene TRBJ1-1; 7 bases fit TRBD1. This CDR3 is built from 14 residues. CDR1 is KGHSH and CDR2 is LQKENI in the germline V gene. The CDR3 loop reads CASSPTGLKTEAFF. DNA for the CDR3: TGTGCCAGCTCACCGACAGGGCTGAAGACTGAAGCTTTCTTT.

The chain uses TRBV18 and TRBJ2-1; a possible D gene is TRBD2 (5 bases). Germline CDR1 and CDR2: KGHSH and LQKENI. V dropped 4 bases and J dropped 8 bases, with 9 bases sitting between them. This CDR3 is 12 amino acids long. Here the CDR3 DNA reads TGTGCCAGCTCACGAGCCGGGGATGAGCAGTTCTTC. It codes for CASSRAGDEQFF. Looking up the rest from reference TRBV18 and TRBJ2-1 gives the full variable domain: NAGVMQNPRHLVRRRGQEARLRCSPMKGHSHVYWYRQLPEEGLKFMVYLQKENIIDESGMPKERFSAEFPKEGPSILRIQQVVRGDSAAYFCASSRAGDEQFFGPGTRLTVL.

This sequence joins TRBV10-3 and TRBJ1-3, with TRBD1 matching over 10 bases. Germline V CDR1 and CDR2: ENHRY, SYGVKD. J lost 4 bases, V lost 6 bases, and 6 bases had no gene match. There are 15 residues in the CDR3. The CDR3 loop reads CAISWDRGRGNTIYF. CDR3 sequence (DNA): TGTGCCATCAGCTGGGACAGGGGCAGAGGAAACACCATATATTTT.

The genes are TRBV19 and TRBJ1-5, with 8 bases identical to TRBD1. Trimming took 6 bases from V and 4 from J; bases not matched to a gene: 8. This CDR3 has 15 amino acids. The germline V gene has CDR1 LNHDA and CDR2 SQIVND (reference sequence). CDR3 in DNA: TGTGCCAGTAGCAATTCAGGACAGGGAAATCAGCCCCAGCATTTT. It is translated as CASSNSGQGNQPQHF.

The CDR3 is CASSGSGTGSYEQYF. The CDR3 DNA reads as TGCGCCAGCAGCGGATCCGGGACTGGCAGTTACGAGCAGTACTTC. The V call is TRBV5-1, the J call TRBJ2-7; TRBD2 might be the D (6 bases). The germline gives CDR1 SGHRS, CDR2 YFSETQ. V was shortened by 4 bases and J by 4 bases, with 18 bases between the two germline ends. The CDR3 loop spans 15 amino acids.

This clone has a handful of counts. The chain uses TRBV6-1 and TRBJ1-5, with 7 bases fitting TRBD1. Germline lookup yields CDR1 MNHNS and CDR2 SASEGT. Germline trimming cut 4 bases from V and 0 bases from J; bases unmatched to any gene: 12. The CDR3 totals 18 residues. The CDR3 bases are TGTGCCAGCAGTGCCAGAACGGGACAGTTCTTTAGCAATCAGCCCCAGCATTTT. This encodes CASSARTGQFFSNQPQHF.

This chain links TRBV2 with TRBJ2-7; D ambiguous. Deletions cut 5 bases from V and 0 bases from J, with 5 bases between. Germline V gives CDR1 SNHLY, CDR2 FYNNEI. This CDR3 region has 12 residues. The CDR3 coding sequence is TGTGCCAGCAGTCGGAGCTCCTACGAGCAGTACGTC. Its translation: CASSRSSYEQYV.